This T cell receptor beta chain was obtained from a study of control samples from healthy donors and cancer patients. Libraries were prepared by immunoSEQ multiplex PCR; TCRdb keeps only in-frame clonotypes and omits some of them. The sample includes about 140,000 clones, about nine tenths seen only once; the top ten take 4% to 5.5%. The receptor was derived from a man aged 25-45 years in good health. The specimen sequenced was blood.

CDR3 protein: CASSSGGADEQFF. The CDR3 DNA reads as TGCGCCAGCAGCAGCGGGGGGGCAGATGAGCAGTTCTTC. The J gene is TRBJ2-1, the V gene TRBV5-1, with 10 bases fitting TRBD2. This CDR3 has 13 amino acids. CDR1 is SGHRS, CDR2 YFSETQ, per germline. V lost 4 bases to trimming and J lost 8 bases; unmatched junction nucleotides: 3.